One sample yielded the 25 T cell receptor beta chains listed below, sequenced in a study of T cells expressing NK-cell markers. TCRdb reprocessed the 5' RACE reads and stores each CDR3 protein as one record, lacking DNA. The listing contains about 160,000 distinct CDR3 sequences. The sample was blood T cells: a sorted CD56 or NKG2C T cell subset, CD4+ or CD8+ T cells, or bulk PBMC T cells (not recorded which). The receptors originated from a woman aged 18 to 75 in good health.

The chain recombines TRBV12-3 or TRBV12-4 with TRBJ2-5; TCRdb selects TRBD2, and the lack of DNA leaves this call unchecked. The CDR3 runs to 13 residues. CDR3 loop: CASSLLTPPAQYF.

CDR3 amino acids: CASSRSELRVVGNEQFF. The chain is built from TRBV4-1 and TRBJ2-1; TCRdb gives TRBD2 as the D gene, but with no DNA this cannot be confirmed. Germline CDR1 MGHRA, CDR2 YSYEKL. The CDR3 length is 17 residues.

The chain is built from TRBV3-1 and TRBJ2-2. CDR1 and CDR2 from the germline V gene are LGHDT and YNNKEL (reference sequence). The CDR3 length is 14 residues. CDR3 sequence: CAIGRSENTGELFF.

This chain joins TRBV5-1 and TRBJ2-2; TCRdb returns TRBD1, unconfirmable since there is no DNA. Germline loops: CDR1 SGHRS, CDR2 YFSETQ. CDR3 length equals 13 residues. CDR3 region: CASTGGNTGELFF.

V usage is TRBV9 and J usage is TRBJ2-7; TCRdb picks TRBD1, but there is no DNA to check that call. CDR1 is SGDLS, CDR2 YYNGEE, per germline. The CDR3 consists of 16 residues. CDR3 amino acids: CASSALQRARAYEQYF.

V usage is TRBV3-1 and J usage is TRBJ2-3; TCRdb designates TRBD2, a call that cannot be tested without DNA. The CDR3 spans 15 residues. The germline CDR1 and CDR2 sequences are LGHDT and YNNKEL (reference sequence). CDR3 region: CASSLPGLSTDTQYF.

This CDR3 is CASSAVSSTDTQYF. J is TRBJ2-3 and V is TRBV6-1. Germline V gene data show CDR1 as MNHNS and CDR2 as SASEGT. This CDR3 contains 14 residues.

CDR3 sequence reads: CASSLLAPVETQYF. V and J are TRBV28 and TRBJ2-5; TCRdb outputs TRBD1, but without DNA this stays unchecked. The CDR3 loop spans 14 amino acids. Germline loops: CDR1 MDHEN, CDR2 SYDVKM.

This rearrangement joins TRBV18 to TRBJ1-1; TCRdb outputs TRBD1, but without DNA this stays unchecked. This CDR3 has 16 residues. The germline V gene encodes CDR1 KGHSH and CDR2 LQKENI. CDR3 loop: CASSPATGQVDTEAFF.

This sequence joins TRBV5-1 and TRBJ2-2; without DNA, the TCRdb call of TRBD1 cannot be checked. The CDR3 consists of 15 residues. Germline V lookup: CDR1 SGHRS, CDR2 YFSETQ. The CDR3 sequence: CASSLDGTPTGELFF.

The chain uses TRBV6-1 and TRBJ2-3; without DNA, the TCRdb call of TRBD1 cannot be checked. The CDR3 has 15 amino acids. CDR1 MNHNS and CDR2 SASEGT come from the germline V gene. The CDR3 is CASRSLGQSTDTQYF.

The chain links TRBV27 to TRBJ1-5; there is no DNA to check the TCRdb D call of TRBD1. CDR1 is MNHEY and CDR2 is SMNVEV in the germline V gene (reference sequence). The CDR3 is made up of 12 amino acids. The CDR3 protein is CASGRANQPQHF.

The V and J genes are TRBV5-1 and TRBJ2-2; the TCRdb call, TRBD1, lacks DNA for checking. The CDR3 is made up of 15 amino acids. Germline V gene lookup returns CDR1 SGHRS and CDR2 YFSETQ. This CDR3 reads CASSLWDRVGGELFF.

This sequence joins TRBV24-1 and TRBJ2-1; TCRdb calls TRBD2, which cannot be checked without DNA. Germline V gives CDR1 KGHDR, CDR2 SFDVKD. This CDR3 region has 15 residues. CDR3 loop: CATSEWDSPGNEQFF.

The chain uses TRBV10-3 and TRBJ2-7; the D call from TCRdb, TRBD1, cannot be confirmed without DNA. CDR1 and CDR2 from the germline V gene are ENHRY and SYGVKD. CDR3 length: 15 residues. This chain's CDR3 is CAISKPGQPFVEQYF.

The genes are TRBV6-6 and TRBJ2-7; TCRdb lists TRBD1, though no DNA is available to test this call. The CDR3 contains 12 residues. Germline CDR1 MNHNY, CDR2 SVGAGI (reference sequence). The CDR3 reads CATGTRGLEQYF.

CDR3 protein: CSASLPGLPYEQYF. This chain links TRBV20-1 with TRBJ2-7; TCRdb's assignment of TRBD1 cannot be checked, as there is no DNA. Germline V lookup: CDR1 DFQATT, CDR2 SNEGSKA (reference sequence). CDR3 length: 14 residues.

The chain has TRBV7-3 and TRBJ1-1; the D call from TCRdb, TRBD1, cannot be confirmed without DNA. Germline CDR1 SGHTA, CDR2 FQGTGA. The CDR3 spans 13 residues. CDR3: CASSSSQDTEAFF.

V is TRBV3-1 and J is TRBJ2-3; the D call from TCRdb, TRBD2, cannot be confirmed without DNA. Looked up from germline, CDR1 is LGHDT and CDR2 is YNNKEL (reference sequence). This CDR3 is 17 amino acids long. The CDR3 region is CASSSPTSGGRTDTQYF.

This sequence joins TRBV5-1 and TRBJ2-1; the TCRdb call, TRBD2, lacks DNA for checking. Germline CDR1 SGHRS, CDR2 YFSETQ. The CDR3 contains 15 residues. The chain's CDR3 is CASGLAGVRYNEQFF.

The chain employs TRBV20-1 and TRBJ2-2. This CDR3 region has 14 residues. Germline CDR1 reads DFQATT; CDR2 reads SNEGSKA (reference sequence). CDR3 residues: CSASLAPNTGELFF.

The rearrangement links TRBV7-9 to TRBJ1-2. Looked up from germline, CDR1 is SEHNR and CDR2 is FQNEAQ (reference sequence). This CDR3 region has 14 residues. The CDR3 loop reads CASSQPALGYGYTF.

The CDR3 sequence is CATKSGRNTEAFF. The chain joins TRBV10-3 to TRBJ1-1; TCRdb lists TRBD1, though no DNA is available to test this call. The CDR3 consists of 13 residues. The V gene's germline CDR1 is ENHRY and CDR2 SYGVKD.

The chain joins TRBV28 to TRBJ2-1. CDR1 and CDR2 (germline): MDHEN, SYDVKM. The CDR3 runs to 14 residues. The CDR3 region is CASSPQSTDNEQFF.

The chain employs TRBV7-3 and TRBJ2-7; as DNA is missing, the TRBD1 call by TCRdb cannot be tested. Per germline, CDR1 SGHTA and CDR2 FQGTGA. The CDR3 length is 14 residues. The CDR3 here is CASSLTPGLVEQYF. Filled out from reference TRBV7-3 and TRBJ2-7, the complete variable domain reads GAGVSQTPSNKVTEKGKYVELRCDPISGHTALYWYRQSLGQGPEFLIYFQGTGAADDSGLPNDRFFAVRPEGSVSTLKIQRTERGDSAVYLCASSLTPGLVEQYFGPGTRLTVT.